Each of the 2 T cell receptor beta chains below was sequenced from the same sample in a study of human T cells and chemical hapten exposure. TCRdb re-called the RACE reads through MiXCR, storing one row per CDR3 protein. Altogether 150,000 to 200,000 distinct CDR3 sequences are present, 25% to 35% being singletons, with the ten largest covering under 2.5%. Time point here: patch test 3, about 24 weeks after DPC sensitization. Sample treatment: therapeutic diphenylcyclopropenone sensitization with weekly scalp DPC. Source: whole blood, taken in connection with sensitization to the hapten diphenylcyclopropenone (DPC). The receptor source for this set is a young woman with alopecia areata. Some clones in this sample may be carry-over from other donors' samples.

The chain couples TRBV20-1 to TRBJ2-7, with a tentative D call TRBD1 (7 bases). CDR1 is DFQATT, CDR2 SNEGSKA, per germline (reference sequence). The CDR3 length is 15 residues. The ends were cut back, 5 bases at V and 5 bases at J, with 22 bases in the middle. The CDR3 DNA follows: TGCAGTGCTCCCTTACTCGGCGGAGGGGGCCACGAGCAGTACTTC. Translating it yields CSAPLLGGGGHEQYF.

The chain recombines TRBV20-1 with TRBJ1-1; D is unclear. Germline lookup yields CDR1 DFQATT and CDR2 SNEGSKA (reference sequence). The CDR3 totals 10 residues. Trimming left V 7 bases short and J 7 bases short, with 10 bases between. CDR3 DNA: TGCAGTGTCTCTGGTATTGAAGCTTTCTTT. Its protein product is CSVSGIEAFF.